The clone carrying this TCR beta chain was recorded at least ten times. The antigen remains unidentified. TCRdb independently ran MiXCR on the 5' RACE reads; one entry per CDR3 protein. Seen here are tens of thousands of distinct CDR3 sequences, about 4% observed once, and the top ten hold approximately 1.2%. V dropped 0 bases and J dropped 3; count of bases not matched to a gene: 3. CDR3 length equals 17 residues. The germline V gene has CDR1 LNHNV and CDR2 YYDKDF (reference sequence). This specimen comes from a study of neurological immune-mediated disorders. Study context: For the 35 or so multiple sclerosis patients, the disease was relapsing-remitting in about 30 and secondary progressive in 3. Findings and limits, study-wide: No CDR3 amino acid sequences were shared by expanded clones across subjects, suggesting private repertoires in all groups. While HTLV-1-associated myelopathy showed the greatest TCR clonal expansion, multiple sclerosis showed the least, falling below healthy controls.

The sequenced sample was PBMCs. This receptor was taken from a man aged 30 to 39 with multiple sclerosis. V is TRBV15 and J is TRBJ2-6, with 9 bases fitting TRBD1. The chain's CDR3 is CATSRDGTGIGANVLTF. CDR3 nucleotides: TGTGCCACCAGCAGAGATGGGACAGGGATTGGGGCCAACGTCCTGACTTTC.